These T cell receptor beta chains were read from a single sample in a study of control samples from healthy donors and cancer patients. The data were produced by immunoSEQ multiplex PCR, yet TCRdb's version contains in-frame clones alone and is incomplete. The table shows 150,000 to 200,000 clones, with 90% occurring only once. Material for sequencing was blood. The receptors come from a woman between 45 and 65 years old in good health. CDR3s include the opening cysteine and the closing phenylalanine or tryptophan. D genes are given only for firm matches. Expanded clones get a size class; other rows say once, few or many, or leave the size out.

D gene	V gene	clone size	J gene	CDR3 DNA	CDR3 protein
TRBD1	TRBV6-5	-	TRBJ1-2	TGTGCCAGCAGGCCCCCGGCAGGGGGCAACTATGGCTACACCTTC	CASRPPAGGNYGYTF
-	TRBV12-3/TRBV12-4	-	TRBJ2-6	TGTGCCAGCCACTCTGGGGCCAACGTCCTGACTTTC	CASHSGANVLTF
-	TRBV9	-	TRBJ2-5	TGTGCCAGCAGCGTAGGGGCGGGGTCGAGGGGAGAGACCCAGTACTTC	CASSVGAGSRGETQYF
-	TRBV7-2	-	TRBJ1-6	TGTGCCAGCAGCTTAGAATCCTGGAGGTCACCCCTCCACTTT	CASSLESWRSPLHF
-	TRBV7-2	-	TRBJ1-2	TGTGCCAGCAGCTTAGTGCCAGATACTTATTTTGGCTACACCTTC	CASSLVPDTYFGYTF
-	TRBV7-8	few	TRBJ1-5	TGTGCCAGCAGCTCCACAGAGCTGAATCAGCCCCAGCATTTT	CASSSTELNQPQHF
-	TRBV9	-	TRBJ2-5	TGTGCCAGCAGCGTAGCTCCCCTAGGAGAGACCCAGTACTTC	CASSVAPLGETQYF
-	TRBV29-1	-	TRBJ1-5	TGCAGCGTTGGAAGGTTTCGCGGGGGCAATCAGCCCCAGCATTTT	CSVGRFRGGNQPQHF
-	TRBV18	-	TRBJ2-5	TGTGCCAGCTCACCAACTTTTTCGGATATCCAAGAGACCCAGTACTTC	CASSPTFSDIQETQYF
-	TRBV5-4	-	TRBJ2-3	TGTGCCAGCAGCTCCGCGGACCTCGGGGATACGCAGTATTTT	CASSSADLGDTQYF
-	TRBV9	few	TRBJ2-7	TGTGCCAGCAGCGTAGGGGCGGGGAGCTCCTACGAGCAGTACTTC	CASSVGAGSSYEQYF
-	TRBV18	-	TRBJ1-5	TGTGCCAGCTCACCATACGGGGATCAGCCCCAGCATTTT	CASSPYGDQPQHF
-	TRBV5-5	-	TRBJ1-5	TGTGCCAGCAGCTTGGGGTGGAGGGGATGGAATCAGCCCCAGCATTTT	CASSLGWRGWNQPQHF
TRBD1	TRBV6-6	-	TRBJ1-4	TGTGCCAGCAGTACAGGGGGCACTAATGAAAAACTGTTTTTT	CASSTGGTNEKLFF
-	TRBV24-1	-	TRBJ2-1	TGTGCCACCAGTGATTTTAGGGAGCAGTTCTTC	CATSDFREQFF
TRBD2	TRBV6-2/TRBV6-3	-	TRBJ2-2	TGTGCCAGCAGTTACCTCCGGGAGGGGACCGGGGAGCTGTTTTTT	CASSYLREGTGELFF
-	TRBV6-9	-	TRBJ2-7	TGTGCCACCATACTAGAGGGGGAAAACCTCACCTACGAGCAGTACTTC	CATILEGENLTYEQYF
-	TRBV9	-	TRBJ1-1	TGTGCCAGCAGCGTAAAAAGTACGGAAACTCCTCGGGCTTTCTTT	CASSVKSTETPRAFF
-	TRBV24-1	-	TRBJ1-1	TGTGCCACCAGTGCGGAAGGGGGATTTGAAGCTTTCTTT	CATSAEGGFEAFF
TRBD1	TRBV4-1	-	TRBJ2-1	TGCGCCAGCAGCCAAGATGCGGACAGGGGAAACTACAATGAGCAGTTCTTC	CASSQDADRGNYNEQFF
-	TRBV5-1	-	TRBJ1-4	TGCGCCAGCAGCTTGGGGACAGTTTGGAATGATGAAAAACTGTTTTTT	CASSLGTVWNDEKLFF
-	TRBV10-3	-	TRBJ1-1	TGTGCCATCAGTGAGCCCCTGGCTCACTTAGCGTCAAACACTGAAGCTTTCTTT	CAISEPLAHLASNTEAFF
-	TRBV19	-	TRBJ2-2	TGTGCCAGTAGTTGGTTAGAGGGGGAGCTGTTTTTT	CASSWLEGELFF
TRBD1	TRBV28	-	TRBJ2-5	TGTGCCAGCAGCGGACAGGGTCGGATAGAGACCCAGTACTTC	CASSGQGRIETQYF
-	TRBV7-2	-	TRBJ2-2	TGTGCCAGCAGCTTAGTCGCGGAGCTGTTTTTT	CASSLVAELFF
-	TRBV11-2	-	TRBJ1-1	TGTGCCAGCAGCTTTGGGATTATTCTGAACACTGAAGCTTTCTTT	CASSFGIILNTEAFF
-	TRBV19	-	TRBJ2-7	TGTGCCAGTAGTTGGGGTCAGCACTACGAGCAGTACTTC	CASSWGQHYEQYF
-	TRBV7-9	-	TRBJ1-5	TGTGCCAGCAGCTTATCCCCTAATAGCAATCAGCCCCAGCATTTT	CASSLSPNSNQPQHF
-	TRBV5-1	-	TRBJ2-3	TGCGCCAGCAGCCTGGGACGGAGGAGCACAGATACGCAGTATTTT	CASSLGRRSTDTQYF
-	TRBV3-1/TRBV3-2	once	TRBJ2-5	TGTGCCAGCAGCCAATCGTACCAAGAGACCCAGTACTTC	CASSQSYQETQYF
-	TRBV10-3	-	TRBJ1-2	TGTGCCATCAGTGACTCGGGGGCCCGAGGTGGCTACACCTTC	CAISDSGARGGYTF
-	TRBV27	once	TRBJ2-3	TGTGCCAGCAGCCCCGGGTTCGGCACAGATACGCAGTATTTT	CASSPGFGTDTQYF
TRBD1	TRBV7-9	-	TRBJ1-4	TGTGCCAGCAGCCGTGGGATCGCCAGACAGGGCTTTAATGAAAAACTGTTTTTT	CASSRGIARQGFNEKLFF
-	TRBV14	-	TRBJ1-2	TGTGCCAGCAGCCGAGCAGGGCCCAGGGTTTATGGCTACACCTTC	CASSRAGPRVYGYTF
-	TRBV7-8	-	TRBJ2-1	TGTGCCAGCAGCTTATGGTTTGGTGAGCAGTTCTTC	CASSLWFGEQFF
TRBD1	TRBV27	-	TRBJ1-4	TGTGCCAGCAGTTTATACGCAGGGGGAACTGAAAAACTGTTTTTT	CASSLYAGGTEKLFF
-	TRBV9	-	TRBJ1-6	TGTGCCAGCAGCGTAGCCGGGCCCCATAATTCACCCCTCCACTTT	CASSVAGPHNSPLHF
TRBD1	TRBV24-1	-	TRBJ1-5	TGTGCCACCAGTGATTTGTTGGGGGACAGGTGGAGCAATCAGCCCCAGCATTTT	CATSDLLGDRWSNQPQHF
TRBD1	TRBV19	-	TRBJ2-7	TGTGCCAGTAGTACCTCCCGGACAGGGACCTACGAGCAGTACTTC	CASSTSRTGTYEQYF
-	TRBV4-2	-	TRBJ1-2	TGTGCCAGCAGCCAAGCGAGAGGGGCCATAAACTATGGCTACACCTTC	CASSQARGAINYGYTF
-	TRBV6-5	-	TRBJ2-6	TGTGCCAGCAGGCCCTTCGGCTCTGGGGCCAACGTCCTGACTTTC	CASRPFGSGANVLTF
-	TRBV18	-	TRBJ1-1	TGTGCCAGCTCACCACAGGGACACCAGAACACTGAAGCTTTCTTT	CASSPQGHQNTEAFF
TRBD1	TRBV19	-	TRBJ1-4	TGTGCCAGTAGTATGAGACAGGGGAATGAAAAACTGTTTTTT	CASSMRQGNEKLFF
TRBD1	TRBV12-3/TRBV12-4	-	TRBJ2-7	TGTGCCAGCAGTCCGGGGACAGAGGAGTACTTC	CASSPGTEEYF
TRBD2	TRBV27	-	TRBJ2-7	TGTGCCAGCAGCTTAGCGGGAACCCGCTACGAGCAGTACTTC	CASSLAGTRYEQYF
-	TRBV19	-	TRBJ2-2	TGTGCCAGTAAAAGGGCCGCCCTAAGCACCGGGGAGCTGTTTTTT	CASKRAALSTGELFF
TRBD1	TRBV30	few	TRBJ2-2	TGTGCCTGGAGTCCCGGGACAGGGAACACCGGGGAGCTGTTTTTT	CAWSPGTGNTGELFF
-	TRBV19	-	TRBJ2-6	TGTGCCAGTAGTATAGATGGCTCTGGGGCCAACGTCCTGACTTTC	CASSIDGSGANVLTF
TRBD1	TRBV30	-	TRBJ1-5	TGTGCCTGGAGGGGACAGGGGGACAATCAGCCCCAGCATTTT	CAWRGQGDNQPQHF
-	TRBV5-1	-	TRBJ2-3	TGCGCCAGCAGCTCGGACAGTAGCACAGATACGCAGTATTTT	CASSSDSSTDTQYF
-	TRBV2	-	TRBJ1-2	TGTGCCAGCAGTATGGGAAGCGTGCGGGGCTACACCTTC	CASSMGSVRGYTF
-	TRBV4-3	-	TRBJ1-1	TGCGCCAGCAGCCAAGTTAGGGGGTCGGGCACTGAAGCTTTCTTT	CASSQVRGSGTEAFF
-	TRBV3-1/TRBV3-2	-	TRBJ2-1	TGTGCCAGCAGCCAAGGCGGGTGGGGTTCCTACAATGAGCAGTTCTTC	CASSQGGWGSYNEQFF
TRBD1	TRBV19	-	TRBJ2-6	TGTGCCAGTAGTACCGGGACAGGCGGTACTGGGGCCAACGTCCTGACTTTC	CASSTGTGGTGANVLTF
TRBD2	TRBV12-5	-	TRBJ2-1	TGTGCTAGTGGTTTGGGGATTAGCGGGAGGCCTAACTACAATAACTACAATGAGCAGTTCTTC	CASGLGISGRPNYNNYNEQFF
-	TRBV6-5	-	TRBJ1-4	TGTGCCAGCAGTTACTCGATTGGAGCTAATGAAAAACTGTTTTTT	CASSYSIGANEKLFF
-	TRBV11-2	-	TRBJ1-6	TGTGCCAGCAGCTTAGATCCAGGAGCTAATTCACCCCTCCACTTT	CASSLDPGANSPLHF
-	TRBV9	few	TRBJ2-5	TGTGCCAGCAGCTCTCAACAGGAGACCCAGTACTTC	CASSSQQETQYF